This T cell receptor beta chain derives from a study of blood T cell repertoires in COVID-19. In the source study's methods: Amplification of reference gene primers provided the estimated nucleated cell counts. Assay used: immunoSEQ multiplex PCR; TCRdb lists only in-frame clones, some missing. The DNA was the basis for D and trimming; V, J and clone size are from that table. The repertoire consists of about 210,000 clones, with 80% to 90% occurring once and the leading ten covering over 9%. The germline V gene encodes CDR1 SGHTA and CDR2 FQGNSA. V was trimmed by 1 base and J by 8 bases, leaving 12 bases between them. This CDR3 has 14 residues. Recruitment covered 25 or so US areas and drew participants whose ages spanned roughly 18 to 100 years. Allocation to cohorts depended on clinical history reported by the participants.

Sequencing was performed on PBMCs or T cells enriched from blood (not recorded which). The clonotype originates from a man in his late teens or twenties with acute COVID-19. This chain uses TRBV7-2 with TRBJ2-1; possible D gene TRBD2, 6 bases. The CDR3 DNA is TGTGCCAGCAGCTTAGATGGGACTCTAGATGAGCAGTTCTTC. Protein product: CASSLDGTLDEQFF.